This TCR beta chain is drawn from a study of T cells in Graves' hyperthyroidism and ophthalmopathy (dated by TCRdb to the late 2010s). Some background on the complete study: Peripheral blood was collected at initial diagnosis, before any treatment. For training and testing, the 100 or so patients in the discovery cohort were randomly divided in a 7:3 ratio. The paper reports TCR Vbeta CDR3 sequencing of roughly 140 peripheral blood samples: 43 ophthalmopathy, fewer than 85 hyperthyroidism and approximately 17 progressor patients. In several Graves' hyperthyroidism patients, the study also compared T-cell repertoires from thyroid tissue with T-cell repertoires from blood. Following sampling, methimazole starting at 30 mg daily was given to hyperthyroidism patients, and high-dose intravenous methylprednisolone was given to ophthalmopathy patients. A discovery cohort of roughly 100 patients, 43 with Graves' ophthalmopathy and over 55 with stable Graves' hyperthyroidism, was used to find distinguishing TCR V-J signatures. Prospective prediction of ophthalmopathy was tested in an independent validation cohort consisting of 18 to 20 hyperthyroidism patients and some 17 patients who later progressed to ophthalmopathy.

This clonotype was recorded a few times. This receptor's antigen is unknown. Base qualities are not at hand, and no much larger clone is one base apart. Ophthalmopathy patients had moderately to severely active disease, Clinical Activity Score of at least 3, NOSPECS grade of at least 4, and duration under 3 months. Patients with uncontrolled infections, other autoimmune diseases, pregnancy or lactation were excluded. Clinical symptoms, serum thyroxine and TRAb, thyroid ultrasound, and orbital computed tomography formed the basis for the diagnoses. PBMCs were separated from under 12 ml of fresh peripheral blood using Ficoll-Paque density gradient centrifugation. Trizol reagent was used to extract total RNA, and RNA quality was then checked on an Agilent 2100 Bioanalyzer. Overall results and qualifications from the work: Sample size was not statistically predetermined, and investigators were not blinded to group allocation. In validation, progression to ophthalmopathy was predicted by the model with nearly 71% sensitivity and just over 72% specificity, a median of approximately 6.5 months before onset. In cross-validation, a model built on a 13 V-J signature told ophthalmopathy apart from stable hyperthyroidism with 85% to 90% sensitivity and 81% to 82% specificity, and in testing the same model reached 80%/75%. Most expanded thyroid clonotypes (frequency above 0.001) were also detected in blood, a finding suggesting that blood repertoires may reflect thyroid immune responses.

TCR beta CDR3 regions were amplified from RNA transcripts. A first-round RT-PCR of the TCR CDR3 used the HTBI primer set with the Qiagen OneStep RT-PCR kit. Libraries were constructed in a second round of multiplex PCR, after which size selection and purification were performed. Sequencing of the libraries was done on an Illumina HiSeq2000 using paired-end 100 bp reads. Under the source paper's analysis protocol: SOAPnuke was used to process the raw data, throwing out any read that contained adapters or uncalled bases, had a mean Phred below 15, or lacked an exact constant-primer or identifier match. COPE v1.2.5 was used to merge the high-quality paired reads, and each unique nucleotide sequence was defined as a clonotype. Clonotypes were aligned to IMGT TRBV, TRBD and TRBJ reference segments using MiTCR v1.1. Only V-J combinations with frequency above 0.0001, covering 99% to 99.2% of repertoires, were analysed. A TCS score was defined as the ratio between F50 (clonal expansion) and ExV (chaos), using BLOSUM62-based TCRdist between CDR3 peptides within each V-J. Welch's t-statistics and random forest reduced 500 to 650 V-J features to 13, which were used in a naive Bayes classifier (R e1071). The public reads were quality trimmed at Q25 with fastp and then assembled into clones with MiXCR by TCRdb, keeping productive beta chains. All rows with the same CDR3 protein become a single entry with the most common DNA and genes. The V and J calls were determined by TCRdb, not by the authors. Recorded for this sample are about half a million distinct CDR3 sequences; around 22% of them occurred a single time. About 11% of the sample lies in the top ten.

The sequencing sample was made of blood. The clonotype was recovered from a woman aged 25-40 years with Graves' ophthalmopathy.

The DNA sequence reads TGTGCCAGCAGTGTAAGCCAGGGAGGAGACATTCAGTACTTC. Translated, it gives CASSVSQGGDIQYF. Recombination connected TRBV6-1 to TRBJ2-4; a weak D assignment points to TRBD2 (6 bases agree). From the cysteine up to the phenylalanine, the CDR3 has a length of 14 residues. Only the CDR3 portion is preserved as DNA: 42 bases, with reading frame beginning at the first base. Between the V and J ends, shortened by 4 bases and 8 bases respectively, the junction contains 15 bases. CDR1 is given as MNHNS and CDR2 as SASEGT, both from the germline V gene.